These T cell receptor beta chains were read from a single sample in a study of shared clonotypes between healthy human individuals. TCRdb's table, derived via immunoSEQ multiplex PCR, lists solely in-frame clones and lacks some. Among some 2 million clones listed, just under 95% were seen once. The sample taken for sequencing was naive CD8+ T cells sorted from blood. Receptors originate from a man aged 18 to 30 in good health. The CDR3 runs from the conserved cysteine through the conserved F or W. A D gene is named only where the DNA matches it firmly. Size is omitted from some rows. Given values are once, few, many or a class for expanded clones.

len	d_gene	v_gene	j_gene	abundance	CDR3aa	CDR3nt
11	NA	TRBV10-2	TRBJ1-2	NA	CASSEGDRETF	TGCGCCAGCAGTGAAGGAGATCGAGAGACCTTC
12	NA	TRBV5-8	TRBJ2-7	NA	CASSLGPSEQYF	TGTGCCAGCAGCCTCGGGCCGAGCGAGCAGTACTTC
15	TRBD1	TRBV6-1	TRBJ1-5	NA	CASRVTGYSNQPQHF	TGTGCCAGCAGAGTGACAGGGTATAGCAATCAGCCCCAGCATTTT
16	TRBD2	TRBV28	TRBJ2-7	NA	CASSSFSSGGAYEQYF	TGTGCCAGCAGTTCTTTTTCTAGCGGGGGGGCTTACGAGCAGTACTTC
13	NA	TRBV9	TRBJ2-7	NA	CASSGRDLKEQYF	TGTGCCAGCAGCGGCCGGGACCTCAAGGAGCAGTACTTC
12	NA	TRBV6-5	TRBJ2-1	NA	CASSPTQGGEFF	TGTGCCAGCAGCCCTACACAAGGAGGGGAGTTCTTC
17	TRBD1	TRBV23-1	TRBJ2-4	NA	CASTSPGGFLAKNIQYF	TGCGCCAGCACCTCCCCAGGGGGCTTTTTAGCCAAAAACATTCAGTACTTC
16	NA	TRBV25-1	TRBJ2-3	once	CASSESEILRWDTQYF	TGTGCCAGCAGTGAATCGGAGATCTTGAGATGGGATACGCAGTATTTT
16	NA	TRBV4-1	TRBJ1-2	NA	CASSQSGTSATYGYTF	TGCGCCAGCAGCCAATCCGGGACATCTGCGACCTATGGCTACACCTTC
15	NA	TRBV5-4	TRBJ2-1	NA	CASSLAGWGNNEQFF	TGTGCCAGCAGCTTGGCCGGGTGGGGGAACAATGAGCAGTTCTTC
15	NA	TRBV7-8	TRBJ1-1	NA	CASSFKDGQNTEAFF	TGTGCCAGCAGCTTTAAAGATGGTCAGAACACTGAAGCTTTCTTT
12	NA	TRBV5-4	TRBJ1-1	NA	CASSAGGTEAFF	TGTGCCAGCTCCGCCGGGGGCACTGAAGCTTTCTTT
13	NA	TRBV11-2	TRBJ2-7	once	CASSLGTAYEQYF	TGTGCCAGCAGCTTAGGGACTGCGTACGAGCAGTACTTC
15	TRBD2	TRBV27	TRBJ2-1	NA	CASREGTSPYNEQFF	TGTGCCAGCAGGGAGGGGACTAGCCCCTACAATGAGCAGTTCTTC
13	NA	TRBV28	TRBJ2-7	NA	CASSQSGAYEQYF	TGTGCCAGCAGTCAGTCAGGTGCCTACGAGCAGTACTTC
11	NA	TRBV9	TRBJ2-7	NA	CASSFGNEQYF	TGTGCCAGCAGCTTCGGAAACGAGCAGTACTTC
17	TRBD2	TRBV19	TRBJ2-1	NA	CASSIALSGGASNEQFF	TGTGCCAGTAGTATAGCCCTAAGCGGGGGGGCCAGCAATGAGCAGTTCTTC
14	NA	TRBV27	TRBJ1-1	once	CASSPTGSNTEAFF	TGTGCCAGCAGTCCCACAGGGTCTAACACTGAAGCTTTCTTT
19	TRBD1	TRBV6-1	TRBJ2-7	NA	CASSEGVWRLDRAYYEQYF	TGTGCCAGCAGTGAAGGCGTTTGGCGACTGGACAGGGCCTACTACGAGCAGTACTTC
14	NA	TRBV7-2	TRBJ2-7	few	CASSLGVSRYEQYF	TGTGCCAGCAGCCTCGGGGTCTCGAGATACGAGCAGTACTTC
15	NA	TRBV4-1	TRBJ2-7	NA	CASSQSPADSYEQYF	TGCGCCAGCAGCCAAAGTCCAGCGGACTCCTACGAGCAGTACTTC
12	NA	TRBV19	TRBJ1-1	NA	CASSINRVEAFF	TGTGCCAGTAGTATTAATAGGGTTGAAGCTTTCTTT
13	NA	TRBV5-6	TRBJ2-3	NA	CASSSDSTDTQYF	TGTGCCAGCAGCTCGGACTCCACAGATACGCAGTATTTT
14	NA	TRBV10-3	TRBJ2-7	NA	CAISEEGPAYEQYF	TGTGCCATCAGTGAGGAGGGACCGGCCTACGAGCAGTACTTC
16	NA	TRBV5-6	TRBJ2-7	once	CASSLPRDLESYEQYF	TGTGCCAGCAGCTTGCCCCGGGACCTTGAATCCTACGAGCAGTACTTC